A single sample is the source of the 26 T cell receptor beta chains below, sequenced in a study of a mutant IDH1 vaccine in newly diagnosed glioma. Some clones are missing from TCRdb's copy, which holds only in-frame ones; the method was immunoSEQ multiplex PCR. The sample consists of more than 30,000 clones, over 85% of them appearing once. Sample time point: week 47, end of study. In every dose of vaccine, 300 ug of mutant IDH1 20-mer peptide was given alongside topical imiquimod. These receptors are not linked to any known antigen. Source: PBMCs, taken from a glioma patient whose treatment included an IDH1 peptide vaccine. The receptors stem from a man aged 40-49 years with glioma.

The rearrangement joins TRBV7-2 to TRBJ1-5, with 7 bases lining up with TRBD1. Per the germline V gene, CDR1 is SGHTA and CDR2 is FQGNSA. Germline trimming cut 5 bases from V and 1 base from J; bases unmatched to any gene: 5. The CDR3 totals 15 residues. CDR3 in amino acids: CASSRQGYSNQPQHF. CDR3 in DNA: TGTGCCAGCAGCCGACAGGGATACAGCAATCAGCCCCAGCATTTT.

V usage is TRBV7-9 and J usage is TRBJ2-1; D gene ambiguous. This CDR3 spans 13 amino acids. Germline-derived CDR1 and CDR2 are SEHNR and FQNEAQ (reference sequence). The V end was cut by 5 bases, the J end by 12 bases, with 17 bases between. The CDR3 sequence: CASSTWPSPPQFF. CDR3 in DNA: TGTGCCAGCAGCACCTGGCCCTCTCCTCCGCAGTTCTTC.

The rearrangement links TRBV29-1 to TRBJ2-5; the D gene could be TRBD1 or TRBD2 (5 bases each). V was pared by 2 bases and J by 1 base, with 17 bases between. CDR3 size: 16 residues. Germline values: CDR1 SQVTM, CDR2 ANQGSEA. CDR3 bases: TGCAGCGTTGAAAGGCAGGCCGAGGGGATCCAAGAGACCCAGTACTTC. Translation: CSVERQAEGIQETQYF.

The chain carries TRBV7-2 and TRBJ2-2, with a tentative D call TRBD1 (6 bases). V was clipped by 5 bases and J by 6 bases, with 16 bases between them. The V gene's germline CDR1 is SGHTA and CDR2 FQGNSA. The CDR3 totals 15 residues. For the CDR3, the DNA is TGTGCCAGCAGCCAAACAGGGTCCATCGCCGGGGAGCTGTTTTTT. As protein: CASSQTGSIAGELFF.

The genes are TRBV7-2 and TRBJ2-4, with 7 bases fitting TRBD2. V lost 5 bases, J lost 1 base, and 14 bases stayed unmatched. The CDR3 is 18 residues long. CDR1 and CDR2 from the germline V gene are SGHTA and FQGNSA. The CDR3 sequence is CASSRIPTGGLAKNIQYF. In DNA, the CDR3 is TGTGCCAGCAGCCGTATTCCAACGGGAGGATTGGCCAAAAACATTCAGTACTTC.

This chain uses TRBV10-3 with TRBJ2-5, with D perhaps matching TRBD1 or TRBD2 (5 bases each). CDR1 ENHRY and CDR2 SYGVKD come from the germline V gene. V was pared by 8 bases and J by 2 bases, with 9 bases between. This CDR3 contains 12 residues. The chain's CDR3 is CAIRGAQETQYF. DNA for the CDR3: TGTGCCATCCGAGGGGCACAAGAGACCCAGTACTTC.

The chain combines TRBV7-2 with TRBJ1-5; 9 bases match TRBD1. Trimming at V came to 3 bases and at J to 2 bases, leaving 2 bases not matched to a gene. The germline gives CDR1 SGHTA, CDR2 FQGNSA. The CDR3 loop spans 15 amino acids. The CDR3 is CASSLGDRGNQPQHF. The CDR3 bases are TGTGCCAGCAGCTTGGGGGACAGGGGCAATCAGCCCCAGCATTTT.

This clone appeared once. The V call is TRBV19, the J call TRBJ2-5; D not resolved. The V gene's germline CDR1 is LNHDA and CDR2 SQIVND (reference sequence). V shed 3 bases and J shed 7 bases, with 12 bases lying between them. The CDR3 contains 13 residues. CDR3: CASSIDLTGTQYF. As DNA, the CDR3 is TGTGCCAGTAGTATTGACCTCACGGGGACCCAGTACTTC.

The chain couples TRBV25-1 to TRBJ1-2, with a tentative D call TRBD1 (5 bases). The CDR3 contains 14 residues. The V gene lost 0 bases and the J gene lost 8 bases, with 13 bases spanning the gap. CDR1 is MGHDK, CDR2 SYGVNS, per germline. Here the CDR3 DNA reads TGTGCCAGCAGTGAATATCATCAGGGAGGGGGCTACACCTTC. As protein: CASSEYHQGGGYTF.

The chain combines TRBV11-2 with TRBJ2-1; D may be TRBD2 (6 bases). V lost 2 bases and J 2 bases, leaving 7 bases between the germline ends. Germline-derived CDR1 and CDR2 are SGHAT and FQNNGV. CDR3 length: 14 residues. The CDR3 is CASSLLAAYNEQFF. The CDR3 coding sequence is TGTGCCAGCAGCTTATTAGCGGCCTACAATGAGCAGTTCTTC.

The CDR3 spells CASTPGRILYEQYF. DNA of the CDR3: TGTGCCAGCACGCCGGGGCGGATCCTATACGAGCAGTACTTC. This chain connects TRBV6-6 to TRBJ2-7; either TRBD1 or TRBD2 may fit D (5 bases each). The V and J ends lost 7 bases and 4 bases respectively, with 17 bases between them. The CDR3 runs 14 residues. Germline assignment: CDR1 MNHNY and CDR2 SVGAGI (reference sequence).

The chain couples TRBV7-2 to TRBJ1-4, with 10 bases that match TRBD1. The CDR3 spans 15 residues. With V trimmed by 5 bases and J by 8 bases, 8 bases remained unmatched. The germline gives CDR1 SGHTA, CDR2 FQGNSA. The CDR3 spells CASSPTGTGDEKLFF. The CDR3 coding sequence is TGTGCCAGCAGCCCAACGGGGACAGGGGACGAAAAACTGTTTTTT.

The rearrangement links TRBV11-2 to TRBJ2-7; no definite D call. The CDR3 totals 14 residues. V gave up 1 base and J gave up 4 bases, with 11 bases separating them. Germline V gives CDR1 SGHAT, CDR2 FQNNGV. The CDR3 sequence: CASSLAIYPYEQYF. The DNA of the CDR3 is TGTGCCAGCAGCTTAGCCATATACCCGTACGAGCAGTACTTC. Filled out from reference TRBV11-2 and TRBJ2-7, the complete variable domain reads EAGVAQSPRYKIIEKRQSVAFWCNPISGHATLYWYQQILGQGPKLLIQFQNNGVVDDSQLPKDRFSAERLKGVDSTLKIQPAKLEDSAVYLCASSLAIYPYEQYFGPGTRLTVT.

This clone was detected only a few times. The rearrangement links TRBV28 to TRBJ1-5, with TRBD1 identical over 10 bases. Germline lookup yields CDR1 MDHEN and CDR2 SYDVKM. The CDR3 has 15 amino acids. The V and J ends lost 8 bases and 2 bases, in that order; junction bases with no gene match: 6. CDR3: CASLRGTGGNQPQHF. Written as DNA, the CDR3 is TGTGCCAGCTTGCGGGGGACAGGGGGCAATCAGCCCCAGCATTTT.

The table lists this clone with a few counts. This sequence joins TRBV4-1 and TRBJ2-3; D may match TRBD1 or TRBD2 (5 bases each). V shed 0 bases and J shed 5 bases, with 15 bases lying between them. This CDR3 has 16 amino acids. Germline lookup yields CDR1 MGHRA and CDR2 YSYEKL. CDR3 sequence reads: CASSQEGRILGDTQYF. The CDR3 nucleotides are TGCGCCAGCAGCCAAGAGGGACGAATCCTGGGAGATACGCAGTATTTT.

This sequence joins TRBV28 and TRBJ2-1; no clear D. The germline V gene encodes CDR1 MDHEN and CDR2 SYDVKM. This CDR3 contains 18 residues. Trimming pared 1 base from V and 6 bases from J, leaving 22 bases between. The CDR3 sequence is CASSLFPMPPSLPNEQFF. For the CDR3, the DNA is TGTGCCAGCAGTTTATTCCCGATGCCTCCCTCACTACCCAATGAGCAGTTCTTC.

This clone was detected only once. The genes are TRBV27 and TRBJ2-3, with 10 bases identical to TRBD2. This CDR3 spans 19 amino acids. Per germline, CDR1 MNHEY and CDR2 SMNVEV (reference sequence). With V trimmed by 7 bases and J by 2 bases, 18 bases remained unmatched. The CDR3 DNA follows: TGTGCCAGCACCCCACTTTCGACCCCGGGACTAGCGCTCACAGATACGCAGTATTTT. Translated: CASTPLSTPGLALTDTQYF.

In DNA, the CDR3 is TGCAGTGCTGGGGACAGGGAAGCTTTCTTT. It specifies CSAGDREAFF. The chain joins TRBV20-1 to TRBJ1-1; TRBD1 agrees at 8 bases. The CDR3 length is 10 residues. Unmatched junction bases numbered 1, after V lost 5 bases and J lost 8 bases. Per the germline V gene, CDR1 is DFQATT and CDR2 is SNEGSKA (reference sequence).

The rearrangement joins TRBV4-1 to TRBJ1-1; 8 nucleotides align to TRBD1. The trim removed 6 bases at V and 0 bases at J, leaving 9 bases unmatched. This CDR3 has 16 residues. The germline CDR1 and CDR2 sequences are MGHRA and YSYEKL. The CDR3 sequence: CASSHVLTGVNTEAFF. CDR3 sequence (DNA): TGCGCCAGCAGTCACGTTTTGACAGGGGTGAACACTGAAGCTTTCTTT.

The rearrangement joins TRBV9 to TRBJ2-7; maybe TRBD1 (5 bases). The CDR3 runs 15 residues. Germline lookup yields CDR1 SGDLS and CDR2 YYNGEE. V shed 0 bases and J shed 0 bases, with 10 bases lying between them. CDR3 in amino acids: CASSVEGATSYEQYF. DNA of the CDR3: TGTGCCAGCAGCGTAGAAGGGGCGACCTCCTACGAGCAGTACTTC.

The J gene is TRBJ1-2, the V gene TRBV6-5; 7 nucleotides match TRBD1. The CDR3 spans 14 residues. The V and J ends lost 8 bases and 3 bases, in that order; junction bases with no gene match: 9. Germline values: CDR1 MNHEY, CDR2 SVGAGI. CDR3: CASGRQGYDYGYTF. As DNA, the CDR3 is TGTGCCAGCGGTAGACAGGGATACGACTATGGCTACACCTTC.

This chain connects TRBV28 to TRBJ2-1; 9 bases align to TRBD1. CDR1 and CDR2 from the germline V gene are MDHEN and SYDVKM. The J segment lost 8 bases and the V segment lost 2 bases, leaving 4 bases of the junction unmatched. The CDR3 is 14 residues long. The CDR3 loop is CASSLGTGYHEQFF. The CDR3 coding sequence is TGTGCCAGCAGTTTAGGGACAGGGTACCATGAGCAGTTCTTC.

This clone was observed once. The chain joins TRBV5-1 to TRBJ1-1; D unresolved. This CDR3 region has 14 residues. V was pared by 0 bases and J by 3 bases, with 9 bases between. The germline CDR1 and CDR2 sequences are SGHRS and YFSETQ. The CDR3 DNA sequence: TGCGCCAGCAGCTTGGCCATGGCGGACACTGAAGCTTTCTTT. Amino acids: CASSLAMADTEAFF.

The count of this clone is one. The chain employs TRBV5-5 and TRBJ2-5; no clear D gene. This CDR3 spans 14 amino acids. Germline V gene sequence: CDR1 SGHKS, CDR2 YYEKEE (reference sequence). V was cut by 0 bases and J by 7 bases, with 13 bases left in between. CDR3 amino acids: CASSLETTFGTQYF. The DNA of the CDR3 is TGTGCCAGCAGCTTGGAGACCACCTTTGGGACCCAGTACTTC.

The gene calls are TRBV28 and TRBJ1-4; maybe TRBD1 (6 bases). V gave up 6 bases and J gave up 5 bases, with 16 bases separating them. Looked up from germline, CDR1 is MDHEN and CDR2 is SYDVKM. The CDR3 consists of 15 residues. The CDR3 loop is CASSDGQLGNEKLFF. CDR3 bases: TGTGCCAGCAGCGATGGACAGTTAGGGAATGAAAAACTGTTTTTT.

V usage is TRBV5-6 and J usage is TRBJ1-6; D unclear. The CDR3 sequence is 17 residues long. V lost 2 bases and J lost 9, with 21 bases in between. Germline V CDR1 and CDR2: SGHDT, YYEEEE. DNA for the CDR3: TGTGCCAGCAGCTTCATGGTACGAGGGCCCAGAGGTTCACCCCTCCACTTT. This sequence encodes CASSFMVRGPRGSPLHF.